The next 20 T cell receptor beta chains were all read from a single sample in a study of Ad26.COV2.S vaccination and SARS-CoV-2 variants. Treatment noted: about 20 received Ad26.COV2.S at low or high dose, single or two shots; about 5 received placebo; per-sample allocation not given. After the first vaccine or placebo injection, samples were drawn on day 63. Clones were read by immunoSEQ multiplex PCR, and TCRdb kept only the in-frame ones, dropping some. The table includes 400,000 to 500,000 clones, roughly 90% detected once. The sequenced sample was peripheral blood, obtained in a trial of Ad26.COV2.S vaccine versus placebo. Every receptor here comes from a person aged 18-65 years who received the Ad26.COV2.S COVID-19 vaccine or a placebo.

Only one count was recorded for this clone. DNA for the CDR3: TGTGCCAGCAGCTTAGAGGTCACAGAAGCTTTCTTT. Amino acid sequence: CASSLEVTEAFF. The chain links TRBV7-8 to TRBJ1-1; D is unclear. Germline V gene lookup returns CDR1 SGHVS and CDR2 FQNEAQ. V lost 1 base and J lost 8, with 8 bases in between. This CDR3 has 12 amino acids.

This sequence joins TRBV6-5 and TRBJ1-2; 8 bases line up with TRBD1. The CDR3 extends over 14 amino acids. Unmatched junction bases numbered 10, after V lost 7 bases and J lost 6 bases. Germline V gene lookup returns CDR1 MNHEY and CDR2 SVGAGI. CDR3 protein: CASTIGQGTNGYTF. CDR3 in DNA: TGTGCCAGCACCATAGGACAGGGCACAAATGGCTACACCTTC.

The gene calls are TRBV3-1 (or the pseudogene TRBV3-2) and TRBJ2-1; a possible D gene is TRBD2 (7 bases). V was trimmed by 3 bases and J by 10 bases, leaving 22 bases between them. Germline V CDR1 and CDR2: LGHDT, YNNKEL (reference sequence). There are 16 residues in the CDR3. The CDR3 sequence is CASSHGVGGASGEQFF. The CDR3 coding sequence is TGTGCCAGCAGCCACGGTGTAGGGGGGGCCTCCGGGGAGCAGTTCTTC.

The chain joins TRBV5-8 to TRBJ1-3; 9 nucleotides line up with TRBD1. This CDR3 region has 15 residues. V lost 3 bases to trimming and J lost 0 bases; unmatched junction nucleotides: 1. Germline-derived CDR1 and CDR2 are SGHTS and YDEGEE. The CDR3 nucleotides are TGTGCCAGCAGCTGGACAGGGGACTCTGGAAACACCATATATTTT. Amino acids: CASSWTGDSGNTIYF.

A word on this clone: Within the sample, other DNA sequences also encode this same CDR3. V is TRBV7-2 and J is TRBJ2-3; D unresolved. Germline lookup yields CDR1 SGHTA and CDR2 FQGNSA. V shed 1 base and J shed 0 bases, with 5 bases lying between them. The CDR3 runs to 14 residues. CDR3 in amino acids: CASSLDSSTDTQYF. CDR3 DNA sequence: TGTGCCAGCAGCTTAGATAGTAGCACAGATACGCAGTATTTT.

The J gene is TRBJ1-1, the V gene TRBV14; no definite D call. The ends were cut back, 0 bases at V and 4 bases at J, with 12 bases in the middle. The CDR3 contains 15 residues. The germline V gene has CDR1 SGHDN and CDR2 FVKESK. The CDR3, as DNA: TGTGCCAGCAGCCAAGATTTCGGGTCGGGCACTGAAGCTTTCTTT. The encoded protein is CASSQDFGSGTEAFF.

The CDR3 loop reads CASSKGVRTEAFF. CDR3 nucleotides: TGTGCCAGCTCAAAGGGCGTTCGCACTGAAGCTTTCTTT. The rearrangement uses TRBV28 and TRBJ1-1; D is ambiguous. The CDR3 spans 13 residues. The germline V gene has CDR1 MDHEN and CDR2 SYDVKM. V shed 8 bases and J shed 4 bases, with 14 bases lying between them.

This clone was recorded once. The V and J genes are TRBV6-1 and TRBJ1-2; TRBD1 aligns across 7 bases. Germline assignment: CDR1 MNHNS and CDR2 SASEGT. V lost 2 bases and J lost 8; bases outside the gene matches: 8. The length of the CDR3 is 14 residues. CDR3 protein: CASSESQGRQGYTF. In nucleotides, the CDR3 is TGTGCCAGCAGTGAATCACAGGGGCGCCAAGGCTACACCTTC.

The chain joins TRBV7-8 to TRBJ1-2; the D gene is possibly TRBD1 (6 bases). Germline CDR1 and CDR2: SGHVS and FQNEAQ. The CDR3 is made up of 14 amino acids. The V end lost 0 bases, the J end lost 6 bases, and 11 bases lay between the germline ends. The CDR3 is CASSLAAQGDGYTF. CDR3 nucleotide sequence: TGTGCCAGCAGCTTAGCCGCACAGGGAGATGGCTACACCTTC.

The J gene is TRBJ1-1, the V gene TRBV6-5, with D perhaps matching TRBD1 (5 bases). This CDR3 is 15 amino acids long. V was trimmed by 4 bases and J by 2 bases, leaving 14 bases between them. Germline CDR1 MNHEY, CDR2 SVGAGI. CDR3 residues: CASSWKPGRNTEAFF. In DNA form, the CDR3 reads TGTGCCAGCAGTTGGAAACCGGGACGAAACACTGAAGCTTTCTTT.

This clone came up a few times. The rearrangement joins TRBV7-9 to TRBJ1-3; D gene ambiguous. With 5 bases removed from V and 0 bases from J, the gap between germline ends came to 8 bases. Germline V gene lookup returns CDR1 SEHNR and CDR2 FQNEAQ (reference sequence). The CDR3 spans 14 residues. CDR3 nucleotide sequence: TGTGCCAGCAGCCCCACGAACTCTGGAAACACCATATATTTT. Amino acid sequence: CASSPTNSGNTIYF.

This sequence joins TRBV2 and TRBJ2-7, with D uncertain. The V gene lost 2 bases and the J gene lost 0 bases, with 8 bases spanning the gap. CDR1 is SNHLY, CDR2 FYNNEI, per germline. This CDR3 has 14 amino acids. CDR3 in DNA: TGTGCCAGCAGTGAACGGGCAGGCTCCTACGAGCAGTACTTC. It yields the protein CASSERAGSYEQYF.

This chain joins TRBV7-9 and TRBJ2-2; D is ambiguous. From germline, CDR1 is SEHNR and CDR2 FQNEAQ (reference sequence). Trimming removed 0 bases at V and 7 bases at J, with 12 bases between. This CDR3 region has 15 residues. CDR3 residues: CASSLAVQNHGELFF. The CDR3 DNA reads TGTGCCAGCAGCTTAGCGGTCCAGAACCACGGGGAGCTGTTTTTT.

V is TRBV9 and J is TRBJ2-7; 10 nucleotides agree with TRBD2. V lost 4 bases and J lost 2; bases outside the gene matches: 3. The CDR3 contains 14 residues. Germline-derived CDR1 and CDR2 are SGDLS and YYNGEE. The CDR3 region has the DNA TGTGCCAGCAGCCCCGGACTAGCGGCCTACGAGCAGTACTTC. Residues: CASSPGLAAYEQYF.

The chain employs TRBV5-4 and TRBJ2-7; no definite D call. V shed 2 bases and J shed 3 bases, with 12 bases lying between them. Germline lookup yields CDR1 SGHNT and CDR2 YYREEE (reference sequence). There are 14 residues in the CDR3. The CDR3 DNA reads TGTGCCAGCAGCTTACCGCAAGGTGGCTACGAGCAGTACTTC. This codes for CASSLPQGGYEQYF.

The rearrangement uses TRBV4-3 and TRBJ2-7, with 7 bases identical to TRBD1. V lost 0 bases to trimming and J lost 0 bases; unmatched junction nucleotides: 5. In germline, CDR1 is LGHNA, CDR2 YSLEER. CDR3 length: 16 residues. CDR3 sequence: CASSQDVGDSSYEQYF. CDR3 sequence (DNA): TGCGCCAGCAGCCAAGATGTGGGGGACAGCTCCTACGAGCAGTACTTC.

The chain couples TRBV19 to TRBJ1-2; 8 bases are a match to TRBD1. CDR1 LNHDA and CDR2 SQIVND come from the germline V gene (reference sequence). The CDR3 runs 15 residues. V dropped 3 bases and J dropped 13; count of bases not matched to a gene: 16. In DNA form, the CDR3 reads TGTGCCAGTAGTATCCTGGGCCAGGGGGCAGGATCAATCACCTTC. Protein product: CASSILGQGAGSITF.

The rearrangement uses TRBV10-3 and TRBJ2-2, with D possibly TRBD1 on 6 matching bases. Looked up from germline, CDR1 is ENHRY and CDR2 is SYGVKD. The germline V and J ends were trimmed by 7 bases and 3 bases, with 9 bases remaining between them. The CDR3 extends over 13 amino acids. CDR3 sequence (DNA): TGTGCCATCAAAGCAGGGGACACCGGGGAGCTGTTTTTT. Translation: CAIKAGDTGELFF.

The chain links TRBV28 to TRBJ2-7, with D uncertain. Germline V gene sequence: CDR1 MDHEN, CDR2 SYDVKM. This CDR3 spans 15 amino acids. V was shortened by 5 bases and J by 3 bases, with 17 bases between the two germline ends. This CDR3 is CASSGSRSPGYEQYF. For the CDR3, the DNA is TGTGCCAGCAGTGGAAGCCGGTCTCCTGGCTACGAGCAGTACTTC.

This chain uses TRBV6-5 with TRBJ1-6; tentative D call: TRBD1 (6 bases). The germline V gene encodes CDR1 MNHEY and CDR2 SVGAGI. With 8 bases removed from V and 10 bases from J, the gap between germline ends came to 15 bases. This CDR3 region has 13 residues. CDR3 sequence (DNA): TGTGCCAGCGGCGGGGGCATGGGGTCACCCCTCCACTTT. Its translation is CASGGGMGSPLHF.